This TCR beta chain was sequenced for a study of neurological immune-mediated disorders (dated by TCRdb to between 2018 and 2020). About the full investigation: Among the roughly 35 multiple sclerosis patients, relapsing-remitting MS accounted for about 31 and secondary progressive MS accounted for 3. The roughly 99 TCR-beta libraries covered PBMC samples along with longitudinal samples, technical triplicates, and paired sorted CD4+ and CD8+ T-cell subsets. Peripheral blood TCR-beta repertoires from HTLV-I-associated myelopathy (HAM/TSP) patients, multiple sclerosis patients and healthy controls were compared by UMI-based sequencing. The cohort was made up of approximately 65 subjects, consisting of about 15 HAM/TSP patients, 35 or so multiple sclerosis patients and about 20 healthy controls.

General findings and caveats noted by the study authors: No identical CDR3 amino acid sequences were found to be shared among expanded clones across subjects, suggesting that TCR-beta repertoires were private in all groups. In phylogenetic analysis, the repertoires of 18 of 34 MS patients grouped into a cluster of related CDR3 sequences, which suggests a possible signature at the repertoire level. The highest TCR clonal expansion was observed in HAM/TSP patients, whereas the lowest was observed in MS patients, even when compared with healthy controls. The MS cluster was not associated with any clinical or MRI features, and the authors stated that larger cohorts are needed.

Libraries from unsorted PBMCs were made from 2 million PBMCs kept in RNAlater at -80 degrees C until RNA extraction. Multiple sclerosis patients were enrolled in a US clinical protocol evaluating disease progression by magnetic resonance imaging. PBMCs were separated from peripheral blood using Ficoll-Hypaque density gradient centrifugation and then cryopreserved in liquid nitrogen. cDNA was synthesized by template-switch 5'RACE using a primer with a 10-nucleotide random unique molecular identifier that tagged each TCR transcript. Every sequencing run covered 15-18 subjects and yielded more than 160 million TCR-beta sequences. The RNeasy kit was used for extraction of total RNA. The KAPA Real-time Library Amplification kit was used to amplify TCR-beta VDJ regions with primers for the TCR constant region and the 5'RACE anchor. Sample indexes and Illumina adaptors were added in a first PCR, after which library yield was increased in a second PCR. After Ampure bead purification, the TCR product of roughly 650 bp was size-selected on a 2% E-gel SizeSelection system. Before pooling, libraries had their quality checked on a Bioanalyzer, their concentration measured with Qubit, and their quantity determined with the Kapa Library Quantification kit. Libraries were sequenced paired-end 2 x 150 bp on an Illumina HiSeq 2500. To increase sequence diversity, roughly 25-31% phiX was spiked into each library pool. In the paper's pipeline: The quality-filtered reads were processed with the UMI-based MiGEC pipeline, whose error correction step removed more than 80% of the raw TCR sequences. VDJ genes were aligned to IMGT germline references, and clonotypes were defined by unique CDR3 amino acid sequence plus V-J genes. VDJtools evaluated clonal expansion, Shannon diversity and CDR3 relatedness (CalcPairwiseDistances, ClusterSamples); CLCbio workbench built phylogenetic trees. Expanded clones were defined as having at least 8 unique UMIs, based on coefficient-of-variation modelling across technical triplicates. TCRdb reprocessed the public reads (quality trimming at Q25 with fastp, clone calling with MiXCR) and kept in-frame beta chains. One record per CDR3 amino acid sequence lists the most common genes and DNA. These V and J calls derive from TCRdb rather than the authors' analysis. In this sample the table shows over 35,000 distinct CDR3 sequences, 3.5% to 4.5% of which occur a single time. Roughly 2% of the sample lies in the top ten.

Including cysteine and phenylalanine, the CDR3 has 15 amino acids. The sequence is cut down to CDR3 DNA, 45 bases in frame from base 1. The germline V and J ends show losses of 5 bases and 8 bases respectively, and no gene match explains 14 bases of the junction. The CDR1 and CDR2 encoded by the germline V gene (reference sequence) are DFQATT and SNEGSKA. In its sample, this clonotype was seen many times. Its cognate antigen has yet to be identified. Base qualities are not at hand, and no much larger clone is one base apart. The receptor was isolated from a man younger than 40 with multiple sclerosis. Recombination linked TRBV20-1 to TRBJ2-7; 11 middle bases align to TRBD2. The sequenced sample was PBMCs. The CDR3 in this case is CSARTALAGALKQYF. The sequenced DNA: TGCAGTGCTCGAACCGCACTAGCGGGGGCCCTCAAGCAGTACTTC.